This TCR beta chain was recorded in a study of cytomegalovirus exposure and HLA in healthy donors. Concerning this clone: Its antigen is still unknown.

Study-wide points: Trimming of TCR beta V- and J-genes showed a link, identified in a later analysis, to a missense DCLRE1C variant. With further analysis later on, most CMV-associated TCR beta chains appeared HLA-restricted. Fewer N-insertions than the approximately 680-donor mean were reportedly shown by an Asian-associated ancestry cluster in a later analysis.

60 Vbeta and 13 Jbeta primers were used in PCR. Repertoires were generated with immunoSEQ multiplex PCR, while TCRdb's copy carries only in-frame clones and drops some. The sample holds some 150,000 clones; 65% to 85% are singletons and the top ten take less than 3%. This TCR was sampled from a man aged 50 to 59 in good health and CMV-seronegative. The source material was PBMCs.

CDR3 loop: CASAGLATGELFF. The CDR3 DNA reads TGTGCCAGCGCGGGACTAGCTACCGGGGAGCTGTTTTTT. The chain recombines TRBV25-1 with TRBJ2-2; 9 positions agree with TRBD2. V gave up 8 bases and J gave up 5 bases; unmatched junction bases: 3. The CDR3 runs 13 residues. In germline, CDR1 is MGHDK, CDR2 SYGVNS. The variable domain in full, with the rest retrieved from reference TRBV25-1 and TRBJ2-2, is EADIYQTPRYLVIGTGKKITLECSQTMGHDKMYWYQQDPGMELHLIHYSYGVNSTEKGDLSSESTVSRIRTEHFPLTLESARPSHTSQYLCASAGLATGELFFGEGSRLTVL.